Following are 13 T cell receptor beta chains from one sample sequenced in a study of cytomegalovirus exposure and HLA in healthy donors. In the PCR, 60 Vbeta and 13 Jbeta primers were used. Produced via immunoSEQ multiplex PCR; TCRdb's table is partial and in-frame only. This sample carries around 78,000 clones, roughly 83% of them seen once, and the ten largest clones take 2.4%. The sample consisted of PBMCs. The origin of the receptors is a woman between 50 and 59 years old in good health and CMV-seronegative.

A word on this clone: The junction differs from germline at one of its ends, possibly a read error. The gene calls are TRBV7-7 and TRBJ2-5, with a possible D match to TRBD1 (5 bases). Germline V gene sequence: CDR1 SSHAT, CDR2 FNYEAQ (reference sequence). The CDR3 runs 14 residues. The CDR3 protein is CASSLEGAGETQYF. The CDR3 DNA follows: TGTGCTAGCAGCTTAGAAGGGGCCGGGGAGACCCAGTACTTC.

This chain joins TRBV19 and TRBJ1-1; D is undetermined. The CDR3 runs 12 residues. The V end lost 5 bases, the J end lost 1 base, and 5 bases lay between the germline ends. CDR1 LNHDA and CDR2 SQIVND come from the germline V gene (reference sequence). The CDR3 DNA reads as TGTGCCAGTAGTCACGGGAACACTGAAGCTTTCTTT. Protein: CASSHGNTEAFF.

The count of this clone is one. The identical CDR3 is also encoded by other nucleotide sequences in the sample. This chain joins TRBV10-3 and TRBJ1-5, with D possibly TRBD1 on 6 matching bases. The CDR3 is 13 residues long. V lost 6 bases and J lost 5, with 11 bases in between. Germline-derived CDR1 and CDR2 are ENHRY and SYGVKD. The CDR3: CAIRQGGDQPQHF. The CDR3 nucleotides are TGTGCCATCAGACAGGGCGGCGATCAGCCCCAGCATTTT.

The CDR3 region is CAISPRREGIGEQYF. In DNA, the CDR3 is TGTGCCATCAGTCCAAGGCGGGAGGGCATAGGCGAGCAGTACTTC. The chain is built from TRBV10-3 and TRBJ2-7, with 9 bases matching TRBD2. The CDR3 runs 15 residues. The V and J ends lost 5 bases and 6 bases, in that order; junction bases with no gene match: 11. Germline values: CDR1 ENHRY, CDR2 SYGVKD.

The V gene is TRBV5-1, the J gene TRBJ1-2; 8 bases align to TRBD1. Trimming cost V 4 bases and J 3 bases; bases outside gene matches: 5. Per germline, CDR1 SGHRS and CDR2 YFSETQ. The CDR3 length is 14 residues. The CDR3 region has the DNA TGCGCCAGCAGCCCAGGACAGGGATACTATGGCTACACCTTC. This translates into CASSPGQGYYGYTF.

The rearrangement links TRBV27 to TRBJ2-7, with TRBD1 matching 8 bases. Germline lookup yields CDR1 MNHEY and CDR2 SMNVEV (reference sequence). The CDR3 runs to 15 residues. The J segment lost 4 bases and the V segment lost 5 bases, leaving 10 bases of the junction unmatched. The CDR3 protein is CASSPTTGAGYEQYF. DNA for the CDR3: TGTGCCAGCAGTCCAACGACAGGGGCAGGGTACGAGCAGTACTTC.

V usage is TRBV30 and J usage is TRBJ2-2; 7 nucleotides agree with TRBD2. V was clipped by 1 base and J by 5 bases; unmatched bases: 7. CDR1 and CDR2 (germline): GTSNPN, SVGIG (reference sequence). The CDR3 runs 15 residues. The chain's CDR3 is CAWSAPGGFTGELFF. The CDR3 DNA sequence: TGTGCCTGGAGTGCCCCCGGGGGGTTTACCGGGGAGCTGTTTTTT.

This chain joins TRBV6-6 and TRBJ1-2; D gene ambiguous. V lost 5 bases and J 2 bases, leaving 9 bases between the germline ends. Germline CDR1 is MNHNY and CDR2 is SVGAGI (reference sequence). This CDR3 is 13 amino acids long. The CDR3 DNA reads as TGTGCCAGCAGTCACACAGTGAACTATGGCTACACCTTC. This encodes CASSHTVNYGYTF.

The genes are TRBV6-5 and TRBJ1-1; D is unclear. Trimming stripped 0 bases from V and 0 bases from J, with 11 bases between. Germline values: CDR1 MNHEY, CDR2 SVGAGI. The CDR3 loop spans 16 amino acids. CDR3 bases: TGTGCCAGCAGTTACTCTGGGCGGGAAGTGAACACTGAAGCTTTCTTT. This sequence encodes CASSYSGREVNTEAFF.

In its sample, this clone was seen once. The chain has TRBV19 and TRBJ2-1, with D perhaps matching TRBD1 (5 bases). The V gene's germline CDR1 is LNHDA and CDR2 SQIVND (reference sequence). This CDR3 is built from 17 residues. With 2 bases removed from V and 8 bases from J, the gap between germline ends came to 22 bases. DNA of the CDR3: TGTGCCAGTAGTATATTGACTCTGGCAGGGCCTCTGGATGAGCAGTTCTTC. Translation gives CASSILTLAGPLDEQFF.

The chain links TRBV27 to TRBJ2-1, with 7 bases aligning to TRBD1. V trimming: 2 bases; J trimming: 1 base; junction bases outside the gene matches: 5. Germline CDR1 and CDR2: MNHEY and SMNVEV (reference sequence). This CDR3 region has 16 residues. The CDR3 DNA sequence: TGTGCCAGCAGTTTAGCCGGACAGGCGTCCTACAATGAGCAGTTCTTC. Protein sequence: CASSLAGQASYNEQFF.

The J gene is TRBJ2-1, the V gene TRBV7-9; 8 positions agree with TRBD2. This CDR3 has 15 amino acids. V lost 5 bases, J lost 5 bases, and 8 bases stayed unmatched. Germline-derived CDR1 and CDR2 are SEHNR and FQNEAQ (reference sequence). The CDR3 spells CASSLRLATHNEQFF. The CDR3, as DNA: TGTGCCAGCAGCCTCAGACTAGCGACCCACAATGAGCAGTTCTTC.

This clone has just one count. The chain combines TRBV5-4 with TRBJ2-5; 7 nucleotides match TRBD2. Trimming cost V 6 bases and J 4 bases; bases outside gene matches: 9. Germline assignment: CDR1 SGHNT and CDR2 YYREEE (reference sequence). The CDR3 runs to 14 residues. The CDR3, as DNA: TGTGCCAGCAAACCCCGCGGGGGTGGAGAGACCCAGTACTTC. It translates to CASKPRGGGETQYF.